Each of the 10 T cell receptor beta chains below was sequenced from the same sample in a study of PD-1 blockade in mismatch repair-deficient tumors. Sequenced by immunoSEQ multiplex PCR; TCRdb stores in-frame clones only, minus some. The sample yields roughly 120,000 clones, about nine tenths seen once. The sequenced sample was peripheral blood, obtained approximately 73 weeks after starting pembrolizumab. Receptor source: an adult with mismatch repair-deficient cancer.

This chain joins TRBV19 and TRBJ2-7; no definite D call. Per the germline V gene, CDR1 is LNHDA and CDR2 is SQIVND (reference sequence). The length of the CDR3 is 13 residues. The germline V and J ends were trimmed by 3 bases and 3 bases, with 9 bases remaining between them. The CDR3 DNA reads TGTGCCAGTAGTATTCAGGTGGGCTACGAGCAGTACTTC. Translating gives CASSIQVGYEQYF.

The chain links TRBV19 to TRBJ1-5, with a weak D call TRBD1 (6 bases). The CDR3 has 14 residues. Germline CDR1 is LNHDA and CDR2 is SQIVND (reference sequence). V was cut by 8 bases and J by 0 bases, with 11 bases left in between. CDR3 loop: CASATGFSNQPQHF. For the CDR3, the DNA is TGTGCCAGTGCTACAGGGTTTAGCAATCAGCCCCAGCATTTT.

The V gene is TRBV5-4, the J gene TRBJ2-5; no clear D. CDR3 size: 15 residues. Germline V gives CDR1 SGHNT, CDR2 YYREEE (reference sequence). Trimming stripped 4 bases from V and 5 bases from J, with 18 bases between. The CDR3, as DNA: TGTGCCAGCAGCCCGGACCCTACGATGGGTGAGACCCAGTACTTC. Residues: CASSPDPTMGETQYF.

This clone came up a few times. CDR3 region: CASSQVGQPQHF. CDR3 sequence (DNA): TGCGCCAGCAGCCAAGTGGGTCAGCCCCAGCATTTT. This chain joins TRBV4-1 and TRBJ1-5; D is unresolved. The CDR3 has 12 amino acids. V was trimmed by 1 base and J by 6 bases, leaving 4 bases between them. Germline-derived CDR1 and CDR2 are MGHRA and YSYEKL.

Points on this clone: The sample holds other DNA sequences that translate to the same CDR3. The chain employs TRBV29-1 and TRBJ2-7, with 8 bases that match TRBD2. V was pared by 0 bases and J by 0 bases, with 4 bases of the junction left unmatched. This CDR3 contains 15 residues. Germline V lookup: CDR1 SQVTM, CDR2 ANQGSEA. Written as DNA, the CDR3 is TGCAGCGTTGAAGATGGCGGGAGGTCCTCCTACGAGCAGTACTTC. Its protein is CSVEDGGRSSYEQYF.

The chain employs TRBV27 and TRBJ2-1; 7 bases are shared with TRBD1. Looked up from germline, CDR1 is MNHEY and CDR2 is SMNVEV (reference sequence). The length of the CDR3 is 13 residues. Unmatched junction bases numbered 4, after V lost 10 bases and J lost 1 base. The DNA for the CDR3 is TGTGCCATCAAGACAGGGTCCTACAATGAGCAGTTCTTC. Its protein product is CAIKTGSYNEQFF.

The chain is built from TRBV29-1 and TRBJ2-2, with D possibly TRBD1 on 6 matching bases. Germline CDR1 and CDR2: SQVTM and ANQGSEA. This CDR3 contains 13 residues. Between the trimmed V and J ends, which lost 4 bases and 3 bases, there was a span of 9 bases. The CDR3 here is CSVVGADTGELFF. CDR3 coding DNA: TGCAGCGTTGTGGGGGCTGACACCGGGGAGCTGTTTTTT.

The J gene is TRBJ2-3, the V gene TRBV6-6; the D gene is possibly TRBD1 (6 bases). The germline gives CDR1 MNHNY, CDR2 SVGAGI (reference sequence). V dropped 6 bases and J dropped 2 bases, with 12 bases sitting between them. This CDR3 spans 14 amino acids. CDR3 region: CASSHRALTDTQYF. Here the CDR3 DNA reads TGTGCCAGCAGCCACAGGGCCCTCACAGATACGCAGTATTTT.

The chain links TRBV27 to TRBJ2-5, with 7 nucleotides matching TRBD1. J was trimmed by 5 bases and V by 1 base; bases with no gene match: 10. The CDR3 length is 16 residues. In germline, CDR1 is MNHEY, CDR2 SMNVEV (reference sequence). CDR3 in DNA: TGTGCCAGCAGTTTATTGTCCGCAGGGGGTGGGGAGACCCAGTACTTC. This translates into CASSLLSAGGGETQYF.

The CDR3 DNA reads as TGTGCCAGCAGCCCTTACCAAGAGACCCAGTACTTC. Encoded protein: CASSPYQETQYF. The V and J genes are TRBV7-2 and TRBJ2-5; D uncertain. The CDR3 has 12 amino acids. V was clipped by 5 bases and J by 0 bases, with 4 bases between them. Germline V gives CDR1 SGHTA, CDR2 FQGNSA. Using reference TRBV7-2 and TRBJ2-5 for the parts outside the CDR3, the full variable domain is GAGVSQSPSNKVTEKGKDVELRCDPISGHTALYWYRQSLGQGLEFLIYFQGNSAPDKSGLPSDRFSAERTGGSVSTLTIQRTQQEDSAVYLCASSPYQETQYFGPGTRLLVL.